Below are 8 T cell receptor beta chains sequenced from a single sample in a study of T cell repertoires in cytomegalovirus infection. No antigen is known for these receptors. Via MiXCR, TCRdb re-called the reads, giving one row per CDR3 protein. The sample consists of 600,000 to 700,000 distinct CDR3 sequences, roughly 30% of them appearing once. The sequencing here drew on cultured PBMCs, taken from culture after CMV antigen stimulation. Receptors were obtained from a human donor in good health (CMV status not recorded). Some clones in this sample may be carry-over from other donors' samples.

This chain links TRBV28 with TRBJ1-2; D is undetermined. CDR3 size: 13 residues. V was trimmed by 3 bases and J by 7 bases, leaving 12 bases between them. Looked up from germline, CDR1 is MDHEN and CDR2 is SYDVKM. The CDR3 is CASSFVAGTGYTF. The CDR3 DNA is TGTGCCAGCAGTTTCGTGGCAGGCACTGGCTACACCTTC.

The CDR3 loop is CASSIVTGGGQPQHF. In DNA form, the CDR3 reads TGTGCCAGTAGTATAGTGACAGGGGGCGGTCAGCCCCAGCATTTT. The chain carries TRBV19 and TRBJ1-5, with 10 nucleotides matching TRBD1. The ends lost 1 base at V and 6 bases at J; junction bases unmatched: 3. Germline V gives CDR1 LNHDA, CDR2 SQIVND (reference sequence). This CDR3 has 15 amino acids. Full variable domain (outside the CDR3, taken from reference TRBV19 and TRBJ1-5): DGGITQSPKYLFRKEGQNVTLSCEQNLNHDAMYWYRQDPGQGLRLIYYSQIVNDFQKGDIAEGYSVSREKKESFPLTVTSAQKNPTAFYLCASSIVTGGGQPQHFGDGTRLSIL.

CDR3 DNA: TGTGCCAGCAGCCCCCTGCTCGGGGACGGCACAGATACGCAGTATTTT. Translating it yields CASSPLLGDGTDTQYF. The gene calls are TRBV14 and TRBJ2-3; D might be TRBD1 or TRBD2, each matching 5 bases. Deletions cut 4 bases from V and 1 base from J, with 15 bases between. The CDR3 is 16 amino acids. Germline CDR1 SGHDN, CDR2 FVKESK.

The chain carries TRBV7-9 and TRBJ2-5, with 10 bases fitting TRBD1. The trim removed 1 base at V and 4 bases at J, leaving 3 bases unmatched. There are 15 residues in the CDR3. Germline V CDR1 and CDR2: SEHNR, FQNEAQ (reference sequence). The CDR3 nucleotides read TGTGCCAGCAGCTTAGGACAGGGGGCTTTAGAGACCCAGTACTTC. This sequence encodes CASSLGQGALETQYF.

V and J are TRBV27 and TRBJ1-2; 7 bases fit TRBD1. V shed 6 bases, J shed 3 bases, and the junction held 7 bases outside the gene matches. This CDR3 is built from 14 residues. Germline V gives CDR1 MNHEY, CDR2 SMNVEV (reference sequence). The CDR3 DNA follows: TGTGCCAGCAGCTTGACAGGGTGGGACTATGGCTACACCTTC. This sequence encodes CASSLTGWDYGYTF.

The chain joins TRBV7-9 to TRBJ2-5; 8 nucleotides line up with TRBD1. CDR1 and CDR2 from the germline V gene are SEHNR and FQNEAQ (reference sequence). There are 17 residues in the CDR3. V lost 2 bases and J lost 2; bases outside the gene matches: 10. As DNA, the CDR3 is TGTGCCAGCAGCTTAATAGGGACAGGTCCTCCACAAGAGACCCAGTACTTC. This codes for CASSLIGTGPPQETQYF.

This clonotype was counted a few times. The chain is built from TRBV4-1 and TRBJ2-2, with TRBD2 matching 7 bases. The CDR3 has 16 residues. The V gene's germline CDR1 is MGHRA and CDR2 YSYEKL. The V and J ends lost 1 base and 8 bases, in that order; junction bases with no gene match: 10. CDR3 residues: CASSQGGGSGPGELFF. The CDR3 DNA is TGCGCCAGCAGCCAAGGGGGGGGGTCGGGTCCGGGGGAGCTGTTTTTT.

V is TRBV2 and J is TRBJ1-2, with a possible D match to TRBD1 (6 bases). V shed 1 base and J shed 8 bases, with 14 bases lying between them. CDR1 and CDR2 from the germline V gene are SNHLY and FYNNEI. The CDR3 length is 14 residues. CDR3 nucleotide sequence: TGTGCCAGCAGTGAAGAAGCCCAGGGGTACGGCTACACCTTC. Translating gives CASSEEAQGYGYTF.